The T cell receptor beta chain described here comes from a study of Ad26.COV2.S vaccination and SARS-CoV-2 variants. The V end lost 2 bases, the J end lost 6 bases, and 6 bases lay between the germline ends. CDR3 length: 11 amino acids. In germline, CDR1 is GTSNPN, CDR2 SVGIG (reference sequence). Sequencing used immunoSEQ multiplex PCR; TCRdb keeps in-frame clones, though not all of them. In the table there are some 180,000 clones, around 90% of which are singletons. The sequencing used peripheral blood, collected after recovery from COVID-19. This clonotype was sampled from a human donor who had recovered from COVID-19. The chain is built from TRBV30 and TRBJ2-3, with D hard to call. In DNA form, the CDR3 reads TGTGCCTGGAGTATAGGGGATACGCAGTATTTT. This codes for CAWSIGDTQYF.